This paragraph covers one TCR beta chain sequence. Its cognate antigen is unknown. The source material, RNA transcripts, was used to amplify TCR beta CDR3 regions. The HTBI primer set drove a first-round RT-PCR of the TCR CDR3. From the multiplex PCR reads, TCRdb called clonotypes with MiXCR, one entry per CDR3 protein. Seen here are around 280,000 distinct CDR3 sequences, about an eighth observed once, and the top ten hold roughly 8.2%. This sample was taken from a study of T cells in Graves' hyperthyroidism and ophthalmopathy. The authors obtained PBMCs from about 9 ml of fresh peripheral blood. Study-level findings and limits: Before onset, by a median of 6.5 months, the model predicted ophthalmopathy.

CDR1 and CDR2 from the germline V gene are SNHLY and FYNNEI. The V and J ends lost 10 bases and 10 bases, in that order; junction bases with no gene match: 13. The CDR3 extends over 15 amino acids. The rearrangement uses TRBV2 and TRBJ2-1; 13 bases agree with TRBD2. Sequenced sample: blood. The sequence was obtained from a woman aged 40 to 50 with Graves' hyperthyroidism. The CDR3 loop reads CATKRVGLAGEEQFF. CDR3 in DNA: TGTGCCACCAAAAGGGTAGGACTAGCGGGAGAAGAGCAGTTCTTC. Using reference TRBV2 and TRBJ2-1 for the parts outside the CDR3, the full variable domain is EPEVTQTPSHQVTQMGQEVILRCVPISNHLYFYWYRQILGQKVEFLVSFYNNEISEKSEIFDDQFSVERPDGSNFTLKIRSTKLEDSAMYFCATKRVGLAGEEQFFGPGTRLTVL.